The 16 T cell receptor beta chains given below trace back to one sample, sequenced in a study of blood T cell repertoires in COVID-19. The repertoire was sequenced with immunoSEQ multiplex PCR; TCRdb's copy has only in-frame clones and lacks some. The sample gives about 51,000 clones, about 86% of which show up once; approximately 4.1% is in the top ten. Sequencing was done on a sample of peripheral blood. The receptors stem from a man aged 80 or over with active COVID-19.

J is TRBJ2-7 and V is TRBV5-6, with D possibly being TRBD2 (8 bases). The CDR3 runs to 15 residues. The V gene's germline CDR1 is SGHDT and CDR2 YYEEEE. V was trimmed by 4 bases and J by 2 bases, leaving 16 bases between them. In DNA form, the CDR3 reads TGTGCCAGCAGCGCCGGGGGGGACAGAACCTACGAGCAGTACTTC. Amino acids: CASSAGGDRTYEQYF.

The chain has TRBV4-2 and TRBJ2-7; perhaps TRBD2 as D (6 bases). The germline CDR1 and CDR2 sequences are LGHNA and YNFKEQ. V was clipped by 8 bases and J by 6 bases, with 14 bases between them. This CDR3 region has 12 residues. The CDR3 sequence: CASETRGGEQYF. The DNA of the CDR3 is TGTGCCAGCGAAACCCGGGGAGGCGAGCAGTACTTC.

This clone occurred once. V gene TRBV25-1 combines with J gene TRBJ1-2; D perhaps matches TRBD1 (6 bases). Germline CDR1 MGHDK, CDR2 SYGVNS. CDR3 size: 14 residues. V lost 6 bases and J 1 base, leaving 12 bases between the germline ends. CDR3 residues: CASRDRTNNYGYTF. The CDR3 DNA reads as TGTGCCAGCAGAGACAGGACCAATAACTATGGCTACACCTTC.

This chain uses TRBV28 with TRBJ2-1, with TRBD1 matching over 7 bases. Germline V gives CDR1 MDHEN, CDR2 SYDVKM. The trim removed 6 bases at V and 1 base at J, leaving 9 bases unmatched. The CDR3 has 16 amino acids. CDR3 protein: CASSPWDRVSYNEQFF. CDR3 nucleotide sequence: TGTGCCAGCAGCCCCTGGGACAGAGTTTCCTACAATGAGCAGTTCTTC.

The genes are TRBV14 and TRBJ1-3; D unclear. With 4 bases removed from V and 4 bases from J, the gap between germline ends came to 17 bases. This CDR3 region has 16 residues. CDR1 and CDR2 from the germline V gene are SGHDN and FVKESK. CDR3 bases: TGTGCCAGCAGCCTAAGGCCGACTCCGAGCGGAAACACCATATATTTT. It codes for CASSLRPTPSGNTIYF. Filled out from reference TRBV14 and TRBJ1-3, the complete variable domain reads EAGVTQFPSHSVIEKGQTVTLRCDPISGHDNLYWYRRVMGKEIKFLLHFVKESKQDESGMPNNRFLAERTGGTYSTLKVQPAELEDSGVYFCASSLRPTPSGNTIYFGEGSWLTVV.

This chain uses TRBV27 with TRBJ1-3; D is unresolved. The V end lost 5 bases, the J end lost 1 base, and 15 bases lay between the germline ends. The CDR3 is 16 amino acids. Looked up from germline, CDR1 is MNHEY and CDR2 is SMNVEV (reference sequence). The CDR3 region is CASSPNGRYSGNTIYF. CDR3 DNA: TGTGCCAGCAGTCCCAACGGGAGGTATTCTGGAAACACCATATATTTT.

The chain combines TRBV20-1 with TRBJ2-1, with D possibly being TRBD1 (6 bases). The V and J ends lost 3 bases and 3 bases respectively, with 9 bases between them. This CDR3 contains 13 residues. The germline V gene has CDR1 DFQATT and CDR2 SNEGSKA (reference sequence). The CDR3 is CSASGDNYNEQFF. In DNA form, the CDR3 reads TGCAGTGCTAGTGGGGACAACTACAATGAGCAGTTCTTC.

The V gene is TRBV7-2, the J gene TRBJ2-7; 9 bases map to TRBD2. The CDR3 covers 14 residues. Looked up from germline, CDR1 is SGHTA and CDR2 is FQGNSA. V lost 5 bases to trimming and J lost 6 bases; unmatched junction nucleotides: 8. This CDR3 is CASSEGLASGEQYF. Written as DNA, the CDR3 is TGTGCCAGCAGCGAAGGACTAGCGTCGGGCGAGCAGTACTTC.

For this clone: This likely comes from a read error, as the CDR3 has no conserved phenylalanine or tryptophan at its end. The DNA is left out, because the CDR3 cannot be placed on it with certainty; the CDR3 is given as TCRdb lists it. The J gene is TRBJ2-4, the V gene TRBV15; the listed D gene, TRBD1, was not tested against the DNA. Germline-derived CDR1 and CDR2 are LNHNV and YYDKDF (reference sequence). The CDR3 sequence runs 16 residues, both termini included. CDR3 region: CATSRDRRAGTGELEV.

The rearrangement joins TRBV12-3 or TRBV12-4 to TRBJ1-4; D remains ambiguous. Trimming pared 6 bases from V and 7 bases from J, leaving 12 bases between. This CDR3 is 13 amino acids long. The CDR3 spells CASSSGRAEKLFF. CDR3 sequence (DNA): TGTGCCAGCAGCTCCGGGAGGGCTGAAAAACTGTTTTTT.

This chain links TRBV19 with TRBJ2-1; no clear D gene. CDR3 size: 12 residues. Germline V CDR1 and CDR2: LNHDA, SQIVND (reference sequence). Trimming left V 4 bases short and J 7 bases short, with 8 bases between. The CDR3 DNA is TGTGCCAGTAGTAATCGGAGAAATGAGCAGTTCTTC. This encodes CASSNRRNEQFF.

This chain joins TRBV27 and TRBJ1-2; D may be TRBD1 (6 bases). Trimming cost V 5 bases and J 8 bases, with 15 bases left between them. Looked up from germline, CDR1 is MNHEY and CDR2 is SMNVEV (reference sequence). The CDR3 is 13 amino acids. CDR3 sequence: CASSPGPGEGYTF. CDR3 nucleotide sequence: TGTGCCAGCAGTCCCGGGCCAGGGGAAGGCTACACCTTC.

The V and J genes are TRBV10-3 and TRBJ1-6, with TRBD1 matching 8 bases. Germline CDR1 reads ENHRY; CDR2 reads SYGVKD. The CDR3 runs 15 residues. V was clipped by 1 base and J by 8 bases; unmatched bases: 4. CDR3 amino acids: CAISELQTGDSPLHF. In DNA, the CDR3 is TGTGCCATCAGTGAGTTACAGACAGGGGATTCACCCCTCCACTTT.

The V gene is TRBV5-3, the J gene TRBJ1-5; D is uncertain. TRBV5-3 is placed among ORFs of uncertain function. This CDR3 has 18 residues. Trimming took 2 bases from V and 1 from J, leaving 19 bases between them. The CDR3: CARSLRVRGGRSNQPQHF. DNA of the CDR3: TGTGCCAGAAGCTTAAGGGTTCGAGGAGGACGAAGCAATCAGCCCCAGCATTTT.

This clone was observed a handful of times. This chain connects TRBV6-5 to TRBJ2-7; 13 nucleotides agree with TRBD2. CDR1 and CDR2 from the germline V gene are MNHEY and SVGAGI. The CDR3 contains 15 residues. J gave up 2 bases and V 7 bases, and 5 bases lay outside the gene matches. DNA for the CDR3: TGTGCCAGCATCCCCGGGACTAGCGGGACCTACGAGCAGTACTTC. Amino acid sequence: CASIPGTSGTYEQYF.

This chain links TRBV4-2 with TRBJ1-4; a possible D gene is TRBD1 (6 bases). V was trimmed by 2 bases and J by 6 bases, leaving 13 bases between them. CDR3 size: 15 residues. Germline V CDR1 and CDR2: LGHNA, YNFKEQ. DNA for the CDR3: TGTGCCAGCAGCCAACAATACAGGGTTGATGAAAAACTGTTTTTT. This encodes CASSQQYRVDEKLFF.